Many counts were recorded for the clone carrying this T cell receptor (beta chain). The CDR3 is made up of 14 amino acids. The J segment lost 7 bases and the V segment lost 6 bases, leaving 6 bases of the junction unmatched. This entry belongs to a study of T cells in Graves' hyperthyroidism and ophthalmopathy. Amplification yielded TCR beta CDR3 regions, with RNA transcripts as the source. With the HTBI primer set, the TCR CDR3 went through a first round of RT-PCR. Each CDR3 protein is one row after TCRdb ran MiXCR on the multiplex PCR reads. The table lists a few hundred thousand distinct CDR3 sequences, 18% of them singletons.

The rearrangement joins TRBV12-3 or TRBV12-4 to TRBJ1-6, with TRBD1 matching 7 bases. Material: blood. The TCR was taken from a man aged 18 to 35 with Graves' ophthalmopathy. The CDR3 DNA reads TGTGCCAGCAGCCTAGGGACAGCAAATTCACCCCTCCACTTT. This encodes CASSLGTANSPLHF.